The rows below give T cell receptor beta chains drawn from one sample of a study of T cells in Graves' hyperthyroidism and ophthalmopathy. From the multiplex PCR reads, TCRdb called clonotypes with MiXCR, one entry per CDR3 protein. The sample holds more than 550,000 distinct CDR3 sequences, over 15% seen once. The sample comprised blood. These receptor sequences come from a woman between 50 and 59 years old with Graves' hyperthyroidism that later progressed to Graves' ophthalmopathy. CDR3s include the opening cysteine and the closing phenylalanine or tryptophan. D genes are given only for firm matches. Not every row has a clone size; where given, it reads once, few, many or a size class.

j_call: TRBJ1-5
v_call: TRBV18
clone_size: many
d_call: TRBD1
cdr3_aa: CASSRKTGQNQPQHF
cdr3_nt: TGTGCCAGCTCACGGAAGACAGGGCAAAATCAGCCCCAGCATTTT

j_call: TRBJ1-2
v_call: TRBV4-1
clone_size: few
d_call: TRBD1
cdr3_aa: CASSLQPGQGNYGYTF
cdr3_nt: TGCGCCAGCAGCCTCCAACCGGGACAGGGTAACTATGGCTACACCTTC

j_call: TRBJ1-6
v_call: TRBV12-3/TRBV12-4
clone_size: few
d_call: TRBD1
cdr3_aa: CASRSRGRGSPLHF
cdr3_nt: TGTGCCAGCAGATCCAGGGGGCGGGGATCACCCCTCCACTTT

j_call: TRBJ2-2
v_call: TRBV5-8
clone_size: .
d_call: TRBD1
cdr3_aa: CASSGQGSFGELFF
cdr3_nt: TGTGCCAGCAGCGGACAGGGTTCTTTCGGGGAGCTGTTTTTT

j_call: TRBJ1-2
v_call: TRBV30
clone_size: many
d_call: .
cdr3_aa: CAWSSLDLTPYGYTF
cdr3_nt: TGTGCCTGGAGTTCCCTGGATCTGACCCCATATGGCTACACCTTC

j_call: TRBJ1-5
v_call: TRBV5-6
clone_size: few
d_call: .
cdr3_aa: CASSGPTVHQPQHF
cdr3_nt: TGTGCCAGCAGCGGCCCGACAGTTCATCAGCCCCAGCATTTT

j_call: TRBJ2-2
v_call: TRBV29-1
clone_size: .
d_call: TRBD1
cdr3_aa: CSVLPYQNPGDRATGELFF
cdr3_nt: TGCAGCGTGCTCCCCTACCAGAATCCCGGGGACAGGGCCACCGGGGAGCTGTTTTTT

j_call: TRBJ2-3
v_call: TRBV9
clone_size: .
d_call: TRBD2
cdr3_aa: CASTLTSGGSPTDTQYF
cdr3_nt: TGTGCCAGCACCTTGACTAGCGGGGGATCTCCCACAGATACGCAGTATTTT

j_call: TRBJ2-5
v_call: TRBV20-1
clone_size: many
d_call: .
cdr3_aa: CSARTEMGWGRHQETQYF
cdr3_nt: TGCAGTGCTCGGACGGAAATGGGCTGGGGGAGGCACCAAGAGACCCAGTACTTC

j_call: TRBJ1-1
v_call: TRBV19
clone_size: .
d_call: .
cdr3_aa: CASSNGYTEAFF
cdr3_nt: TGTGCCAGTAGTAACGGTTACACTGAAGCTTTCTTT

j_call: TRBJ1-5
v_call: TRBV28
clone_size: .
d_call: TRBD1
cdr3_aa: CASSPRDRGRSNQPQHF
cdr3_nt: TGTGCCAGCAGCCCCCGGGACAGGGGACGCAGCAATCAGCCCCAGCATTTT

j_call: TRBJ2-1
v_call: TRBV14
clone_size: many
d_call: TRBD2
cdr3_aa: CASSQDAGGDDVDEQFF
cdr3_nt: TGTGCCAGCAGCCAAGATGCGGGGGGCGACGATGTTGATGAGCAGTTCTTC

j_call: TRBJ1-3
v_call: TRBV2
clone_size: many
d_call: .
cdr3_aa: CASSEQGHYGNTIYF
cdr3_nt: TGTGCCAGCAGTGAACAGGGGCACTATGGAAACACCATATATTTT

j_call: TRBJ1-6
v_call: TRBV6-1
clone_size: many
d_call: .
cdr3_aa: CASSEVWAGVYNSPLHF
cdr3_nt: TGTGCCAGCAGTGAAGTGTGGGCAGGGGTCTATAATTCACCCCTCCACTTT

j_call: TRBJ1-1
v_call: TRBV7-9
clone_size: few
d_call: TRBD1
cdr3_aa: CASSLGQGADTEAFF
cdr3_nt: TGTGCCAGCAGCTTAGGACAGGGGGCAGACACTGAAGCTTTCTTT

j_call: TRBJ1-2
v_call: TRBV9
clone_size: .
d_call: .
cdr3_aa: CASSVGLPGNYGYTF
cdr3_nt: TGTGCCAGCAGCGTAGGACTCCCAGGAAACTATGGCTACACCTTC

j_call: TRBJ1-6
v_call: TRBV20-1
clone_size: many
d_call: .
cdr3_aa: CSAGATADNSPLHF
cdr3_nt: TGCAGTGCTGGGGCGACAGCCGATAATTCACCCCTCCACTTT

j_call: TRBJ2-2
v_call: TRBV12-5
clone_size: .
d_call: .
cdr3_aa: CASGLAGSGELFF
cdr3_nt: TGTGCTAGTGGTTTGGCAGGGTCCGGGGAGCTGTTTTTT

j_call: TRBJ2-1
v_call: TRBV6-1
clone_size: .
d_call: TRBD2
cdr3_aa: CASSGTSESYNEQFF
cdr3_nt: TGTGCCAGCAGCGGGACTAGCGAGTCCTACAATGAGCAGTTCTTC

j_call: TRBJ2-5
v_call: TRBV20-1
clone_size: many
d_call: .
cdr3_aa: CSAVLGATQETQYF
cdr3_nt: TGCAGTGCTGTTCTTGGGGCGACGCAAGAGACCCAGTACTTC

j_call: TRBJ2-1
v_call: TRBV19
clone_size: few
d_call: .
cdr3_aa: CASSTPGRNEQFF
cdr3_nt: TGTGCCAGTAGCACCCCCGGACGCAATGAGCAGTTCTTC

j_call: TRBJ2-7
v_call: TRBV27
clone_size: .
d_call: .
cdr3_aa: CASSSSGYGYEQYF
cdr3_nt: TGTGCCAGCAGTTCTTCCGGGTATGGCTACGAGCAGTACTTC

j_call: TRBJ2-5
v_call: TRBV29-1
clone_size: few
d_call: .
cdr3_aa: CSVEVPGGRETQYF
cdr3_nt: TGCAGCGTTGAGGTTCCTGGGGGCCGAGAGACCCAGTACTTC

j_call: TRBJ1-2
v_call: TRBV5-6
clone_size: many
d_call: .
cdr3_aa: CASSFADNYGYTF
cdr3_nt: TGTGCCAGCAGCTTCGCAGATAACTATGGCTACACCTTC

j_call: TRBJ2-1
v_call: TRBV20-1
clone_size: many
d_call: TRBD1
cdr3_aa: CSAEPTGPPDNEQFF
cdr3_nt: TGCAGTGCTGAACCGACAGGGCCGCCCGACAATGAGCAGTTCTTC

j_call: TRBJ1-6
v_call: TRBV7-6
clone_size: few
d_call: .
cdr3_aa: CASSLQGSGSPLHF
cdr3_nt: TGTGCCAGCAGCTTACAGGGGAGTGGCTCACCCCTCCACTTT

j_call: TRBJ1-2
v_call: TRBV12-3/TRBV12-4
clone_size: many
d_call: .
cdr3_aa: CASSFQGSSYGYTF
cdr3_nt: TGTGCCAGCAGTTTTCAAGGGTCGTCCTATGGCTACACCTTC

j_call: TRBJ1-6
v_call: TRBV3-1
clone_size: many
d_call: TRBD1
cdr3_aa: CASSQPTGGDSPLHF
cdr3_nt: TGTGCCAGCAGCCAACCGACAGGGGGCGATTCACCCCTCCACTTT

j_call: TRBJ1-4
v_call: TRBV18
clone_size: many
d_call: .
cdr3_aa: CASSPGTTNEKLFF
cdr3_nt: TGTGCCAGCTCACCTGGGACCACTAATGAAAAACTGTTTTTT

j_call: TRBJ2-7
v_call: TRBV12-3/TRBV12-4
clone_size: many
d_call: TRBD2
cdr3_aa: CASSPIAGTSYEQYF
cdr3_nt: TGTGCCAGCAGTCCGATAGCGGGGACGAGCTACGAGCAGTACTTC

j_call: TRBJ2-3
v_call: TRBV29-1
clone_size: .
d_call: TRBD2
cdr3_aa: CSGLGLAGFIDTQYF
cdr3_nt: TGCAGCGGCCTGGGACTAGCGGGGTTCATAGATACGCAGTATTTT

j_call: TRBJ2-3
v_call: TRBV9
clone_size: .
d_call: .
cdr3_aa: CASGVDPRSTDTQYF
cdr3_nt: TGTGCCAGCGGAGTGGACCCAAGAAGCACAGATACGCAGTATTTT

j_call: TRBJ2-2
v_call: TRBV7-8
clone_size: .
d_call: TRBD2
cdr3_aa: CASSRLAGTANTGELFF
cdr3_nt: TGTGCCAGCAGTAGACTAGCGGGGACGGCGAACACCGGGGAGCTGTTTTTT

j_call: TRBJ1-1
v_call: TRBV19
clone_size: .
d_call: TRBD1
cdr3_aa: CASMPTGKGTEAFF
cdr3_nt: TGTGCCAGTATGCCGACAGGGAAGGGCACTGAAGCTTTCTTT

j_call: TRBJ1-5
v_call: TRBV20-1
clone_size: many
d_call: .
cdr3_aa: CSARDQVSNQPQHF
cdr3_nt: TGCAGTGCTAGAGATCAGGTCTCCAATCAGCCCCAGCATTTT

j_call: TRBJ1-6
v_call: TRBV6-1
clone_size: few
d_call: .
cdr3_aa: CASKPSSGVSPLHF
cdr3_nt: TGTGCCAGCAAACCTTCTTCAGGGGTTTCACCCCTCCACTTT

j_call: TRBJ1-6
v_call: TRBV6-5
clone_size: many
d_call: TRBD1
cdr3_aa: CASSYSGTGDSPLHF
cdr3_nt: TGTGCCAGCAGTTACTCCGGGACAGGGGATTCACCCCTCCACTTT

j_call: TRBJ2-7
v_call: TRBV20-1
clone_size: few
d_call: .
cdr3_aa: CSAIYNSYEQYF
cdr3_nt: TGCAGTGCTATCTACAACTCCTACGAGCAGTACTTC

j_call: TRBJ2-7
v_call: TRBV3-1
clone_size: many
d_call: .
cdr3_aa: CASSQDLDEQYF
cdr3_nt: TGTGCCAGCAGCCAAGACCTAGATGAGCAGTACTTC

j_call: TRBJ1-6
v_call: TRBV20-1
clone_size: .
d_call: TRBD1
cdr3_aa: CSARVGTGSNSPLHF
cdr3_nt: TGCAGTGCTAGAGTAGGGACAGGGAGCAATTCACCCCTCCACTTT

j_call: TRBJ1-2
v_call: TRBV10-2
clone_size: few
d_call: .
cdr3_aa: CASSPGPVYGYTF
cdr3_nt: TGCGCCAGCAGCCCCGGGCCCGTCTATGGCTACACCTTC

j_call: TRBJ2-2
v_call: TRBV6-1
clone_size: few
d_call: .
cdr3_aa: CASNHKGNTGELFF
cdr3_nt: TGTGCCAGCAACCACAAGGGGAACACCGGGGAGCTGTTTTTT

j_call: TRBJ1-5
v_call: TRBV28
clone_size: many
d_call: .
cdr3_aa: CASSSSTGFGDQPQHF
cdr3_nt: TGTGCCAGCAGTTCCTCGACAGGATTTGGGGATCAGCCCCAGCATTTT

j_call: TRBJ2-2
v_call: TRBV12-3/TRBV12-4
clone_size: .
d_call: .
cdr3_aa: CASSSPGGGELFF
cdr3_nt: TGTGCCAGCAGTTCCCCTGGGGGCGGGGAGCTGTTTTTT

j_call: TRBJ2-3
v_call: TRBV9
clone_size: few
d_call: TRBD2
cdr3_aa: CASSVGGTSGSTDTQYF
cdr3_nt: TGTGCCAGCAGCGTAGGGGGGACTAGCGGCAGCACAGATACGCAGTATTTT